Below, 24 T cell receptor beta chains from the same sample are listed, as sequenced in a study of Ad26.COV2.S vaccination and SARS-CoV-2 variants. Stated treatment: approximately 18 received Ad26.COV2.S at low or high dose, single or two shots; about 5 received placebo; per-sample allocation not given. After the first vaccine or placebo injection, samples were drawn on day 63. Only in-frame clones appear in the TCRdb table, and some are missing; sequencing was by immunoSEQ multiplex PCR. The sample lists 250,000 to 300,000 clones, 70% to 90% occurring once. The source was peripheral blood, collected in a trial of Ad26.COV2.S vaccine versus placebo. The receptors derive from a person aged 18-60 years who received the Ad26.COV2.S COVID-19 vaccine or a placebo.

This chain connects TRBV4-1 to TRBJ1-5, with no clear D. There are 15 residues in the CDR3. From germline, CDR1 is MGHRA and CDR2 YSYEKL. V was pared by 5 bases and J by 7 bases, with 18 bases between. The chain's CDR3 is CASSSPDVVGQPQHF. The CDR3 nucleotides read TGCGCCAGCAGCTCACCGGATGTGGTAGGGCAGCCCCAGCATTTT.

The rearrangement joins TRBV7-2 to TRBJ1-2; D call uncertain. V was pared by 5 bases and J by 0 bases, with 22 bases between. The CDR3 is 18 amino acids. The germline gives CDR1 SGHTA, CDR2 FQGNSA. The CDR3 spells CASSINPGRSTPNYGYTF. The CDR3 coding sequence is TGTGCCAGCAGCATAAACCCGGGCCGAAGTACTCCTAACTATGGCTACACCTTC.

The gene calls are TRBV9 and TRBJ2-5; 8 bases agree with TRBD2. Germline-derived CDR1 and CDR2 are SGDLS and YYNGEE. CDR3 length: 13 residues. Trimming took 7 bases from V and 4 from J; bases not matched to a gene: 6. This chain's CDR3 is CASGGLVGETQYF. For the CDR3, the DNA is TGTGCCAGCGGGGGACTAGTCGGAGAGACCCAGTACTTC.

The sample holds one count of this clone. The chain couples TRBV19 to TRBJ1-2, with TRBD1 as a possible D gene (5 bases). The V gene's germline CDR1 is LNHDA and CDR2 SQIVND (reference sequence). CDR3 length equals 13 residues. V lost 10 bases, J lost 0 bases, and 12 bases lay in between. The CDR3 nucleotides read TGTGCCACAAGACGGACAACTAACTATGGCTACACCTTC. This codes for CATRRTTNYGYTF.

The chain joins TRBV15 to TRBJ2-1; 15 bases match TRBD2. V shed 3 bases, J shed 4 bases, and the junction held 10 bases outside the gene matches. CDR1 LNHNV and CDR2 YYDKDF come from the germline V gene (reference sequence). The CDR3 runs to 19 residues. The chain's CDR3 is CATSSVPGTSGRRYNEQFF. As DNA, the CDR3 is TGTGCCACCAGCAGTGTCCCCGGGACTAGCGGGAGGAGATACAATGAGCAGTTCTTC.

The gene calls are TRBV6-5 and TRBJ2-3; 10 bases match TRBD1. Germline CDR1 MNHEY, CDR2 SVGAGI. This CDR3 has 15 amino acids. The ends lost 7 bases at V and 4 bases at J; junction bases unmatched: 8. The CDR3 nucleotides read TGTGCCAGCAACCCTCTGACAGGGGGCCCAGATACGCAGTATTTT. Amino acids: CASNPLTGGPDTQYF.

The J gene is TRBJ1-5, the V gene TRBV7-9, with D maybe TRBD1 (5 bases). CDR3 length: 16 residues. Trimming cost V 1 base and J 0 bases, with 10 bases left between them. Germline V CDR1 and CDR2: SEHNR, FQNEAQ (reference sequence). CDR3 in amino acids: CASSLGQTYSNQPQHF. The CDR3 nucleotides read TGTGCCAGCAGCTTAGGACAGACTTATAGCAATCAGCCCCAGCATTTT.

The chain joins TRBV9 to TRBJ1-1, with 8 bases aligning to TRBD1. CDR3 length: 14 amino acids. V was pared by 3 bases and J by 1 base, with 2 bases of the junction left unmatched. The germline CDR1 and CDR2 sequences are SGDLS and YYNGEE. CDR3 bases: TGTGCCAGCAGCGCGGACAGGGAGAACACTGAAGCTTTCTTT. It codes for CASSADRENTEAFF.

The chain carries TRBV5-1 and TRBJ2-7, with D perhaps matching TRBD2 (6 bases). Germline CDR1 SGHRS, CDR2 YFSETQ. The CDR3 sequence is 14 residues long. V dropped 3 bases and J dropped 3 bases, with 13 bases sitting between them. CDR3 sequence: CASSSAGRSYEQYF. CDR3 nucleotides: TGCGCCAGCAGCTCGGCGGGACGGAGCTACGAGCAGTACTTC.

The V gene is TRBV6-5, the J gene TRBJ1-6; 8 nucleotides line up with TRBD1. CDR1 and CDR2 from the germline V gene are MNHEY and SVGAGI. With V trimmed by 0 bases and J by 7 bases, 5 bases remained unmatched. CDR3 length: 16 residues. CDR3 residues: CASSYSMTGENSPLHF. The CDR3 DNA sequence: TGTGCCAGCAGTTACTCGATGACAGGGGAAAATTCACCCCTCCACTTT.

The chain couples TRBV19 to TRBJ1-2, with D possibly being TRBD1 (5 bases). The germline gives CDR1 LNHDA, CDR2 SQIVND (reference sequence). This CDR3 contains 14 residues. V lost 10 bases, J lost 2 bases, and 17 bases lay in between. The CDR3 DNA follows: TGTGCCACCACTGGCTGGGGACGGAACTATGGCTACACCTTC. The encoded protein is CATTGWGRNYGYTF.

The V call is TRBV6-5, the J call TRBJ1-1, with D possibly TRBD1 on 5 matching bases. Trimming took off 7 bases at V and 1 base at J, with 10 bases between the two ends. The germline CDR1 and CDR2 sequences are MNHEY and SVGAGI. This CDR3 is built from 13 residues. The CDR3 DNA follows: TGTGCCAGCATGGGGCAGACGAACACTGAAGCTTTCTTT. It codes for CASMGQTNTEAFF.

CDR3 region: CASSLTGGHNQPQHF. DNA of the CDR3: TGTGCCAGCAGTCTTACAGGGGGGCACAATCAGCCCCAGCATTTT. V and J are TRBV28 and TRBJ1-5; TRBD1 agrees at 8 bases. This CDR3 is built from 15 residues. Trimming took 5 bases from V and 3 from J; bases not matched to a gene: 6. The germline gives CDR1 MDHEN, CDR2 SYDVKM. The full variable domain, completed using reference TRBV28 and TRBJ1-5, is DVKVTQSSRYLVKRTGEKVFLECVQDMDHENMFWYRQDPGLGLRLIYFSYDVKMKEKGDIPEGYSVSREKKERFSLILESASTNQTSMYLCASSLTGGHNQPQHFGDGTRLSIL.

The chain combines TRBV18 with TRBJ1-6; D is possibly TRBD1 (6 bases). The CDR3 covers 15 residues. Between the trimmed V and J ends, which lost 4 bases and 7 bases, there was a span of 14 bases. In germline, CDR1 is KGHSH, CDR2 LQKENI. CDR3 sequence: CASSQLQGENSPLHF. The CDR3 coding sequence is TGTGCCAGCTCACAACTACAGGGTGAAAATTCACCCCTCCACTTT.

The chain employs TRBV21-1 and TRBJ2-7; the table calls TRBD2, which could not be checked here. TRBV21-1 constitutes a pseudogene. CDR3 size: 17 residues. The CDR3 nucleotides are TGTGCCAGCAGCAAAGTCCGTTCACTAGCGAGAACCTACGAGCAGTACTTC. Translated, it gives CASSKVRSLARTYEQYF.

V gene TRBV5-1 combines with J gene TRBJ2-3; TRBD1 matches 8 bases. CDR3 length: 15 residues. The germline V gene has CDR1 SGHRS and CDR2 YFSETQ. J lost 0 bases, V lost 4 bases, and 4 bases had no gene match. CDR3 DNA sequence: TGCGCCAGCAGCGGGGACAGGCAGAGCACAGATACGCAGTATTTT. Encoded protein: CASSGDRQSTDTQYF.

This chain connects TRBV3-1 (or the pseudogene TRBV3-2) to TRBJ2-3; the D is unclear. Per the germline V gene, CDR1 is LGHDT and CDR2 is YNNKEL (reference sequence). The CDR3 totals 15 residues. Between the trimmed V and J ends, which lost 2 bases and 0 bases, there was a span of 9 bases. In nucleotides, the CDR3 is TGTGCCAGCAGCCAATTCACAGCTAGCACAGATACGCAGTATTTT. Its translation: CASSQFTASTDTQYF.

This clone was picked up one time. The chain combines TRBV2 with TRBJ2-3; TRBD2 matches 11 bases. The junction had 2 bases not matched to a gene; V was cut back by 2 bases and J by 1 base. CDR1 is SNHLY, CDR2 FYNNEI, per germline. This CDR3 has 16 residues. The chain's CDR3 is CASSEKLAGGTDTQYF. The CDR3 DNA follows: TGTGCCAGCAGTGAAAAACTAGCGGGGGGCACAGATACGCAGTATTTT.

This clone was observed a handful of times. This chain joins TRBV6-2 or TRBV6-3 and TRBJ2-2; D is possibly TRBD1 (6 bases). V was shortened by 2 bases and J by 3 bases, with 10 bases between the two germline ends. CDR3 length: 15 residues. The germline gives CDR1 MNHEY, CDR2 SVGEGT. The DNA for the CDR3 is TGTGCCAGCAGTTACAACAGGGCGGACACCGGGGAGCTGTTTTTT. Translating gives CASSYNRADTGELFF.

The V and J genes are TRBV18 and TRBJ2-1; 8 bases map to TRBD2. The CDR3 loop spans 16 amino acids. Trimming cost V 1 base and J 3 bases; bases outside gene matches: 5. Germline V gene lookup returns CDR1 KGHSH and CDR2 LQKENI. The DNA of the CDR3 is TGTGCCAGCTCACCACGGCCGGGAGGGGACTACAATGAGCAGTTCTTC. It specifies CASSPRPGGDYNEQFF.

The gene calls are TRBV12-2 and TRBJ1-4. TRBV12-2 is a pseudogene locus. The CDR3 sequence is 16 residues long. In DNA form, the CDR3 reads TGTGCAAGTCGCTTAGCCATAGAGATCCCTGATGAAAAACTGTTTTTT. It yields the protein CASRLAIEIPDEKLFF.

The chain employs TRBV19 and TRBJ2-1, with TRBD2 matching over 12 bases. The trim removed 5 bases at V and 5 bases at J, leaving 16 bases unmatched. The CDR3 spans 19 residues. The germline CDR1 and CDR2 sequences are LNHDA and SQIVND (reference sequence). CDR3 DNA sequence: TGTGCCAGTAGTCTTCGGACTAGCGGGGCCTCATCATCCAACAATGAGCAGTTCTTC. Translation: CASSLRTSGASSSNNEQFF.

The chain couples TRBV9 to TRBJ2-3; no reliable D call. The ends were cut back, 3 bases at V and 0 bases at J, with 11 bases in the middle. This CDR3 is built from 15 residues. CDR1 is SGDLS and CDR2 is YYNGEE in the germline V gene. The CDR3 bases are TGTGCCAGCAGCGGATCGGGCTCAAGCACAGATACGCAGTATTTT. Translation gives CASSGSGSSTDTQYF.

The chain uses TRBV6-6 and TRBJ1-4; D perhaps matches TRBD1 (6 bases). The CDR3 length is 16 residues. V gave up 8 bases and J gave up 3 bases, with 19 bases separating them. Looked up from germline, CDR1 is MNHNY and CDR2 is SVGAGI (reference sequence). CDR3 region: CASCFRPGQANEKLFF. In nucleotides, the CDR3 is TGTGCCAGCTGTTTTCGACCGGGACAAGCTAATGAAAAACTGTTTTTT.